The clone carrying this TCR beta chain was counted only a few times. Its antigen is unknown. This entry belongs to a study of cytomegalovirus exposure and HLA in healthy donors. Study at large: Among the 300 to 450 genotyped donors, less than 85% were placed in the Caucasian-associated ancestry cluster. Regarding the study as a whole: Earlier results showed most TCR beta V segments being productive about 90% or about 30% of the time. Using the classifier, cytomegalovirus status was reportedly diagnosed with high specificity and sensitivity.

PCR employed 60 Vbeta and 13 Jbeta primers. Method: immunoSEQ multiplex PCR; TCRdb's copy keeps in-frame clones and lacks some. The table shows about 130,000 clones, with 6.5% to 9.5% occurring only once. Material: PBMCs. The clonotype was recovered from a man aged 40-49 years in good health and CMV-seronegative.

This chain's CDR3 is CASRGTLSTDTQYF. CDR3 nucleotide sequence: TGTGCCAGTAGGGGCACGTTGAGCACAGATACGCAGTATTTT. The chain has TRBV19 and TRBJ2-3; D gene uncertain. The germline CDR1 and CDR2 sequences are LNHDA and SQIVND (reference sequence). The CDR3 covers 14 residues. V was trimmed by 6 bases and J by 0 bases, leaving 10 bases between them.